The 31 T cell receptor beta chains below come from one sample, sequenced in a study of OX40 agonist ivuxolimab in advanced cancers. Data came from immunoSEQ multiplex PCR; TCRdb stores just in-frame clones and leaves some out. The sample yields around 56,000 clones, under 85% seen once. The sample consisted of CD4+ or CD8+ T cells sorted from blood, taken in a trial of the OX40 agonist ivuxolimab. Every receptor here comes from an adult with an advanced solid tumor such as melanoma, head and neck, liver or kidney cancer.

The DNA for the CDR3 is TGTGCCAGCAGCTCAACACTGGACAGGGGGGCCGTCGGGGAGCTGTTTTTT. Protein product: CASSSTLDRGAVGELFF. V is TRBV11-2 and J is TRBJ2-2, with 10 bases aligning to TRBD1. Looked up from germline, CDR1 is SGHAT and CDR2 is FQNNGV. The V and J ends lost 4 bases and 7 bases, in that order; junction bases with no gene match: 12. This CDR3 is 17 amino acids long.

V usage is TRBV19 and J usage is TRBJ2-5, with D possibly TRBD2 on 6 matching bases. TRBJ2-7 matches the DNA end more closely, so the J call is doubtful. The V gene's germline CDR1 is LNHDA and CDR2 SQIVND (reference sequence). The CDR3 has 14 amino acids. In DNA, the CDR3 is TGTGCCAGTAAGGTAGCGGTGGGGACCTACGAGCAGTACTTC. Residues: CASKVAVGTYEQYF.

The rearrangement joins TRBV27 to TRBJ1-1; 7 bases fit TRBD1. Germline V gene data show CDR1 as MNHEY and CDR2 as SMNVEV (reference sequence). This CDR3 contains 13 residues. V lost 5 bases, J lost 6 bases, and 6 bases stayed unmatched. CDR3 amino acids: CASSANRGSEAFF. Written as DNA, the CDR3 is TGTGCCAGCAGTGCCAACAGGGGTTCTGAAGCTTTCTTT.

The chain has TRBV11-2 and TRBJ2-7; the D gene is possibly TRBD2 (6 bases). The CDR3 is made up of 16 amino acids. V dropped 0 bases and J dropped 3 bases, with 15 bases sitting between them. Germline V CDR1 and CDR2: SGHAT, FQNNGV. The CDR3 is CASSLDNGRALYEQYF. The CDR3 coding sequence is TGTGCCAGCAGCTTAGATAACGGGAGAGCTCTCTACGAGCAGTACTTC.

This sequence joins TRBV11-2 and TRBJ1-2; tentatively, D is TRBD1 (6 bases). CDR3 length: 13 residues. V lost 3 bases and J lost 5, with 10 bases in between. The V gene's germline CDR1 is SGHAT and CDR2 FQNNGV. Here the CDR3 reads CASSLGHLYGYTF. CDR3 DNA: TGTGCCAGCAGCTTGGGACACCTTTATGGCTACACCTTC.

The chain recombines TRBV15 with TRBJ2-7; D possibly corresponds to TRBD2 (5 bases). Germline lookup yields CDR1 LNHNV and CDR2 YYDKDF (reference sequence). The CDR3 is 14 amino acids. V gave up 0 bases and J gave up 3 bases, with 9 bases separating them. The CDR3 region is CATSRDRGSYEQYF. The DNA of the CDR3 is TGTGCCACCAGCAGAGATCGAGGGAGCTACGAGCAGTACTTC.

CDR3 in DNA: TGCAGCGTTGTTGGACTAGGGTACCCCGGGGAGCTGTTTTTT. Translating gives CSVVGLGYPGELFF. The rearrangement uses TRBV29-1 and TRBJ2-2; 7 positions agree with TRBD2. Germline trimming cut 4 bases from V and 6 bases from J; bases unmatched to any gene: 8. Per germline, CDR1 SQVTM and CDR2 ANQGSEA. This CDR3 has 14 amino acids.

This clone occurred once. This sequence joins TRBV19 and TRBJ2-5; tentatively, D is TRBD1 (5 bases). Germline V gene lookup returns CDR1 LNHDA and CDR2 SQIVND (reference sequence). V lost 3 bases, J lost 6 bases, and 20 bases lay in between. This CDR3 contains 16 residues. In nucleotides, the CDR3 is TGTGCCAGTAGTATTTCCGGCGCAGGGCCTAAAAAGACCCAGTACTTC. Encoded protein: CASSISGAGPKKTQYF.

The rearrangement links TRBV6-6 to TRBJ1-4, with 12 positions matching TRBD1. The CDR3 runs to 15 residues. After removal of 5 bases from V and 10 bases from J, the junction contained 8 bases not matched to a gene. Per the germline V gene, CDR1 is MNHNY and CDR2 is SVGAGI (reference sequence). The CDR3 DNA follows: TGTGCCAGCAGTCCCACCGGGACAGGGGGCCGAAAACTGTTTTTT. It yields the protein CASSPTGTGGRKLFF.

Regarding this clone: This same CDR3 is encoded by further DNA sequences in the sample. CDR3 DNA sequence: TGTGCCAGCACCCATAAGGGACAGGGTAACGTTCATAGCAATCAGCCCCAGCATTTT. This codes for CASTHKGQGNVHSNQPQHF. This sequence joins TRBV5-4 and TRBJ1-5; 9 nucleotides match TRBD1. Unmatched junction bases numbered 16, after V lost 6 bases and J lost 0 bases. From germline, CDR1 is SGHNT and CDR2 YYREEE (reference sequence). This CDR3 region has 19 residues. Together with reference TRBV5-4 and TRBJ1-5, the CDR3 gives the full variable domain: ETGVTQSPTHLIKTRGQQVTLRCSSQSGHNTVSWYQQALGQGPQFIFQYYREEENGRGNFPPRFSGLQFPNYSSELNVNALELDDSALYLCASTHKGQGNVHSNQPQHFGDGTRLSIL.

The table lists this clone with a count of one. The chain has TRBV28 and TRBJ1-4; possibly TRBD1 for D (5 bases). The CDR3 extends over 15 amino acids. Per the germline V gene, CDR1 is MDHEN and CDR2 is SYDVKM. Trimming removed 4 bases from V and 3 bases from J, with 12 bases in between. The CDR3 DNA reads TGTGCCAGCAGTTCCTCAGGGAAGGCTAATGAAAAACTGTTTTTT. Protein: CASSSSGKANEKLFF.

The rearrangement links TRBV10-3 to TRBJ1-1; tentatively, D is TRBD1 (6 bases). The V end was cut by 3 bases, the J end by 1 base, with 15 bases between. The CDR3 is 16 residues long. CDR1 is ENHRY, CDR2 SYGVKD, per germline. The CDR3 is CAISEAGVRENTEAFF. The CDR3 DNA reads as TGTGCCATCAGTGAAGCAGGGGTACGGGAGAACACTGAAGCTTTCTTT.

The V and J genes are TRBV9 and TRBJ2-3; D is possibly TRBD2 (5 bases). The germline V gene encodes CDR1 SGDLS and CDR2 YYNGEE. Trimming shortened V by 2 bases and J by 6 bases, and 13 bases separated the two germline ends. The CDR3 runs 14 residues. In DNA form, the CDR3 reads TGTGCCAGCAGCGTCGGCCGGGAAGGTGATACGCAGTATTTT. Amino acid sequence: CASSVGREGDTQYF. The whole variable domain, filled in from reference TRBV9 and TRBJ2-3, reads DSGVTQTPKHLITATGQRVTLRCSPRSGDLSVYWYQQSLDQGLQFLIQYYNGEERAKGNILERFSAQQFPDLHSELNLSSLELGDSALYFCASSVGREGDTQYFGPGTRLTVL.

CDR3 residues: CASSRGTSGGNEQFF. CDR3 DNA: TGTGCCAGCTCCCGCGGGACTAGCGGGGGTAATGAGCAGTTCTTC. This sequence joins TRBV6-5 and TRBJ2-1, with TRBD2 matching over 14 bases. CDR3 length: 15 residues. V was pared by 8 bases and J by 7 bases, with 7 bases of the junction left unmatched. Germline CDR1 MNHEY, CDR2 SVGAGI.

The CDR3 sequence is CASSQVDLFHYNEQFF. The CDR3 nucleotides are TGCGCCAGCAGCCAAGTGGACTTGTTTCATTACAATGAGCAGTTCTTC. This rearrangement joins TRBV4-1 to TRBJ2-1; the D gene is possibly TRBD2 (5 bases). Germline V gives CDR1 MGHRA, CDR2 YSYEKL. This CDR3 is 16 amino acids long. Trimming removed 1 base at V and 4 bases at J, with 14 bases between.

The V call is TRBV4-1, the J call TRBJ2-5, with D perhaps assigned TRBD1 or TRBD2 (5 bases each). Germline V gene data show CDR1 as MGHRA and CDR2 as YSYEKL. V gave up 4 bases and J gave up 4 bases, with 13 bases separating them. The CDR3 runs to 14 residues. CDR3 in DNA: TGCGCCAGCAGCCGGGACCCTCGAGGAGAGACCCAGTACTTC. It translates to CASSRDPRGETQYF.

The rearrangement uses TRBV11-2 and TRBJ2-5; D unclear. The CDR3 length is 11 residues. V gave up 6 bases and J gave up 1 base, with 3 bases separating them. Germline-derived CDR1 and CDR2 are SGHAT and FQNNGV. CDR3 loop: CASRIQETQYF. The CDR3 nucleotides are TGTGCCAGCAGAATCCAAGAGACCCAGTACTTC.

The chain combines TRBV28 with TRBJ2-1, with D unclear. Looked up from germline, CDR1 is MDHEN and CDR2 is SYDVKM. Deletions cut 6 bases from V and 12 bases from J, with 15 bases between. The CDR3 runs to 12 residues. The CDR3 nucleotides are TGTGCCAGCAGGAATACTAAACGGGCGCAGTTCTTC. Protein sequence: CASRNTKRAQFF.

This clone was recorded once. This sequence joins TRBV29-1 and TRBJ1-2, with D perhaps matching TRBD1 (6 bases). CDR1 SQVTM and CDR2 ANQGSEA come from the germline V gene. This CDR3 is built from 12 residues. V lost 8 bases to trimming and J lost 2 bases, with 12 bases between them. CDR3 nucleotide sequence: TGCAGCACGGCCGGACAGAACTATGGCTACACCTTC. Translated: CSTAGQNYGYTF.

The genes are TRBV7-9 and TRBJ1-1, with D possibly being TRBD1 (5 bases). The germline V gene has CDR1 SEHNR and CDR2 FQNEAQ (reference sequence). The CDR3 is 16 residues long. Trimming shortened V by 1 base and J by 0 bases, and 12 bases separated the two germline ends. The CDR3 region is CASSLVGGVLNTEAFF. The CDR3 coding sequence is TGTGCCAGCAGCTTAGTCGGGGGGGTATTGAACACTGAAGCTTTCTTT. The full variable domain, rest sourced from reference TRBV7-9 and TRBJ1-1, is DTGVSQNPRHKITKRGQNVTFRCDPISEHNRLYWYRQTLGQGPEFLTYFQNEAQLEKSRLLSDRFSAERPKGSFSTLEIQRTEQGDSAMYLCASSLVGGVLNTEAFFGQGTRLTVV.

CDR3 residues: CASSLAAGEGETQYF. CDR3 DNA: TGCGCCAGCAGCTTGGCGGCAGGGGAGGGGGAGACCCAGTACTTC. The V gene is TRBV5-1, the J gene TRBJ2-5; D is perhaps TRBD2 (7 bases). The CDR3 contains 15 residues. Germline CDR1 and CDR2: SGHRS and YFSETQ. V lost 0 bases, J lost 5 bases, and 14 bases lay in between.

The chain joins TRBV5-4 to TRBJ2-2; D gene ambiguous. The CDR3 contains 16 residues. The germline V and J ends were trimmed by 0 bases and 0 bases, with 9 bases remaining between them. Germline V gives CDR1 SGHNT, CDR2 YYREEE (reference sequence). This chain's CDR3 is CASSLDISANTGELFF. CDR3 DNA sequence: TGTGCCAGCAGCTTGGACATATCCGCGAACACCGGGGAGCTGTTTTTT.

CDR3 in amino acids: CASSITGGNEQFF. CDR3 bases: TGTGCCAGTAGTATAACAGGAGGCAATGAGCAGTTCTTC. This chain uses TRBV19 with TRBJ2-1; D possibly matches TRBD1 or TRBD2 (5 bases each). The ends were cut back, 2 bases at V and 6 bases at J, with 8 bases in the middle. This CDR3 comprises 13 residues. Germline V gives CDR1 LNHDA, CDR2 SQIVND (reference sequence).

The V and J genes are TRBV6-1 and TRBJ1-5, with a tentative D call TRBD1 (6 bases). Germline values: CDR1 MNHNS, CDR2 SASEGT. The CDR3 is 15 amino acids. V lost 0 bases, J lost 5 bases, and 11 bases lay in between. CDR3 loop: CASSEAGTPYQPQHF. The CDR3 DNA is TGTGCCAGCAGTGAAGCGGGGACACCCTATCAGCCCCAGCATTTT.

The J gene is TRBJ2-7, the V gene TRBV11-2, with 8 bases lining up with TRBD2. The CDR3 loop spans 14 amino acids. Germline V gives CDR1 SGHAT, CDR2 FQNNGV. V lost 4 bases and J lost 2; bases outside the gene matches: 4. The CDR3 is CASSSGTRPYEQYF. The CDR3 DNA follows: TGTGCCAGCAGCTCCGGGACTAGGCCCTACGAGCAGTACTTC.

This chain joins TRBV7-9 and TRBJ1-5, with a weak D call TRBD1 (5 bases). Germline-derived CDR1 and CDR2 are SEHNR and FQNEAQ (reference sequence). The CDR3 has 18 amino acids. V was pared by 11 bases and J by 0 bases, with 26 bases between. The CDR3 sequence is CAPSLSGDLFTSNQPQHF. The CDR3 nucleotides read TGTGCCCCCAGCCTATCGGGGGACCTCTTTACTAGCAATCAGCCCCAGCATTTT.

The chain has TRBV10-1 and TRBJ1-3; a weak D match, TRBD1 (5 bases). The CDR3 consists of 15 residues. V was trimmed by 0 bases and J by 0 bases, leaving 6 bases between them. Germline CDR1 reads WNHNN; CDR2 reads SYGVQD (reference sequence). The CDR3 bases are TGCGCCAGCAGTGAGTCCGGGGGCTCTGGAAACACCATATATTTT. Its translation is CASSESGGSGNTIYF.

The chain employs TRBV7-3 and TRBJ1-6; D is unclear. With 3 bases removed from V and 7 bases from J, the gap between germline ends came to 4 bases. This CDR3 region has 12 residues. CDR1 is SGHTA, CDR2 FQGTGA, per germline. The DNA of the CDR3 is TGTGCCAGCAGCTTTGGGAATTCACCCCTCCACTTT. It yields the protein CASSFGNSPLHF.

This chain joins TRBV28 and TRBJ1-2; no firm D call. The germline V and J ends were trimmed by 3 bases and 2 bases, with 7 bases remaining between them. The CDR3 sequence is 13 residues long. Germline V lookup: CDR1 MDHEN, CDR2 SYDVKM. CDR3: CASSFHANYGYTF. The CDR3, as DNA: TGTGCCAGCAGTTTCCACGCGAACTATGGCTACACCTTC.

In regard to this clone: A junction end diverges from the germline sequence, so it may reflect a read error. In the same sample, other DNA sequences code for this CDR3. The rearrangement joins TRBV6-5 to TRBJ1-5; D is ambiguous. The CDR3 consists of 13 residues. Germline V gene sequence: CDR1 MNHEY, CDR2 SVGAGI. The CDR3 DNA follows: TGCGCCAGCAGTTACTCGAGGAATCAGCCCCAGCATTTT. Its translation: CASSYSRNQPQHF.

The chain is built from TRBV9 and TRBJ2-1, with a possible D match to TRBD2 (5 bases). Trimming stripped 2 bases from V and 0 bases from J, with 9 bases between. CDR1 is SGDLS and CDR2 is YYNGEE in the germline V gene. The CDR3 is 15 amino acids. The CDR3 loop is CASSVAGLSYNEQFF. Written as DNA, the CDR3 is TGTGCCAGCAGCGTCGCGGGTCTCTCCTACAATGAGCAGTTCTTC.